The 24 T cell receptor beta chains below come from one sample, sequenced in a study of Ad26.COV2.S vaccination and SARS-CoV-2 variants. Described treatment: about 20 received Ad26.COV2.S at low or high dose, single or two shots; about 5 received placebo; per-sample allocation not given. On day 63 after the first injection, vaccine and placebo recipients gave samples. Produced via immunoSEQ multiplex PCR; TCRdb's table is partial and in-frame only. The data contain 400,000 to 450,000 clones, around 90% of them singletons. The starting material was peripheral blood, obtained in a trial of Ad26.COV2.S vaccine versus placebo. These receptor sequences come from a person between 18 and 60 years old who received the Ad26.COV2.S COVID-19 vaccine or a placebo.

Many counts were recorded for this clone. J is TRBJ1-2 and V is TRBV7-6; no reliable D call. Germline V CDR1 and CDR2: SGHVS, FNYEAQ. Between the trimmed V and J ends, which lost 1 base and 3 bases, there was a span of 6 bases. CDR3 length equals 13 residues. For the CDR3, the DNA is TGTGCCAGCAGCTTAGTAGCCTACTATGGCTACACCTTC. Its protein is CASSLVAYYGYTF.

The rearrangement joins TRBV30 to TRBJ1-5; D not certain. V was cut by 0 bases and J by 9 bases, with 15 bases left in between. Germline V gene sequence: CDR1 GTSNPN, CDR2 SVGIG (reference sequence). This CDR3 spans 14 amino acids. CDR3 DNA sequence: TGTGCCTGGAGTGTACCCCCTTCCAAGTGGCCCCAGCATTTT. Translated, it gives CAWSVPPSKWPQHF.

V and J are TRBV2 and TRBJ1-6; D gene unclear. Germline V gene data show CDR1 as SNHLY and CDR2 as FYNNEI. The CDR3 consists of 13 residues. V lost 6 bases and J lost 8, with 11 bases in between. The CDR3 nucleotides are TGTGCCAGCAGCCGCGGACGGGATTCACCCCTCCACTTT. This encodes CASSRGRDSPLHF.

This rearrangement joins TRBV5-8 to TRBJ2-3; D is undetermined. This CDR3 has 13 amino acids. CDR1 and CDR2 from the germline V gene are SGHTS and YDEGEE. V lost 4 bases and J 2 bases, leaving 8 bases between the germline ends. The CDR3 nucleotides are TGTGCCAGCAGCCCACCACCCACAGATACGCAGTATTTT. Its protein is CASSPPPTDTQYF.

J is TRBJ1-1 and V is TRBV19, with D hard to call. Per germline, CDR1 LNHDA and CDR2 SQIVND (reference sequence). The CDR3 spans 14 residues. With 1 base removed from V and 2 bases from J, the gap between germline ends came to 8 bases. The CDR3 region has the DNA TGTGCCAGTAGTATAGTTGCCAGAAACACTGAAGCTTTCTTT. As protein: CASSIVARNTEAFF. The full variable domain, in which reference TRBV19 and TRBJ1-1 provide the parts outside the CDR3, is DGGITQSPKYLFRKEGQNVTLSCEQNLNHDAMYWYRQDPGQGLRLIYYSQIVNDFQKGDIAEGYSVSREKKESFPLTVTSAQKNPTAFYLCASSIVARNTEAFFGQGTRLTVV.

The chain couples TRBV4-1 to TRBJ1-1, with D unclear. Germline CDR1 and CDR2: MGHRA and YSYEKL. V lost 2 bases and J lost 3, with 16 bases in between. The CDR3 has 16 amino acids. The CDR3 DNA is TGCGCCAGCAGCCAATCTTTTCCGCGACCGGACACTGAAGCTTTCTTT. Its protein product is CASSQSFPRPDTEAFF.

The CDR3 is CASSLWLAGGYNEQFF. The CDR3 nucleotides are TGTGCCAGCAGTTTATGGCTAGCGGGAGGCTACAATGAGCAGTTCTTC. The rearrangement uses TRBV28 and TRBJ2-1; TRBD2 agrees at 11 bases. Germline lookup yields CDR1 MDHEN and CDR2 SYDVKM. The CDR3 loop spans 16 amino acids. V lost 0 bases, J lost 3 bases, and 1 base stayed unmatched.

The chain has TRBV13 and TRBJ1-2, with D uncertain. This CDR3 contains 14 residues. Trimming removed 5 bases from V and 4 bases from J, with 14 bases in between. Germline CDR1 is PRHDT and CDR2 is FYEKMQ (reference sequence). CDR3 DNA sequence: TGTGCCAGCAGCCCGGAAGGGAGAGCCTATGGCTACACCTTC. It translates to CASSPEGRAYGYTF.

The chain combines TRBV28 with TRBJ1-2; D might be TRBD1 (5 bases). The germline CDR1 and CDR2 sequences are MDHEN and SYDVKM. V was shortened by 4 bases and J by 5 bases, with 8 bases between the two germline ends. The CDR3 runs 12 residues. The CDR3 reads CASSSDSYGYTF. The CDR3 DNA reads as TGTGCCAGCAGTTCCGACAGTTATGGCTACACCTTC.

The CDR3: CATSRDVRRLETQYF. DNA of the CDR3: TGTGCCACCAGCAGAGATGTAAGGCGCCTTGAGACCCAGTACTTC. The rearrangement joins TRBV15 to TRBJ2-5; D unresolved. CDR1 and CDR2 from the germline V gene are LNHNV and YYDKDF (reference sequence). The CDR3 spans 15 residues. Trimming cost V 0 bases and J 5 bases, with 13 bases left between them.

The chain is built from TRBV4-3 and TRBJ2-1; D gene ambiguous. Trimming left V 4 bases short and J 8 bases short, with 9 bases between. CDR1 and CDR2 (germline): LGHNA, YSLEER. The CDR3 contains 12 residues. The CDR3 sequence: CASSPSGYEQFF. DNA for the CDR3: TGCGCCAGCAGCCCCTCGGGCTATGAGCAGTTCTTC.

The rearrangement uses TRBV7-6 and TRBJ1-1; a possible D gene is TRBD1 (5 bases). The CDR3 is 13 residues long. V gave up 6 bases and J gave up 1 base, with 9 bases separating them. Germline V CDR1 and CDR2: SGHVS, FNYEAQ. The CDR3: CASSSQENTEAFF. In nucleotides, the CDR3 is TGTGCCAGCAGTTCACAGGAGAACACTGAAGCTTTCTTT.

The chain couples TRBV6-5 to TRBJ2-5; 12 bases line up with TRBD2. Trimming took 4 bases from V and 5 from J; bases not matched to a gene: 8. The CDR3 is 16 amino acids. Per germline, CDR1 MNHEY and CDR2 SVGAGI. The CDR3 coding sequence is TGTGCCAGCAGTTTCAAGACTAGCGGGAGAAGTGAGACCCAGTACTTC. Translated: CASSFKTSGRSETQYF.

V usage is TRBV25-1 and J usage is TRBJ1-2, with TRBD1 matching over 7 bases. The V gene end was trimmed by 4 bases and the J gene end by 4 bases; junction bases not matched to a gene: 12. The CDR3 has 16 amino acids. The germline V gene encodes CDR1 MGHDK and CDR2 SYGVNS. CDR3 sequence (DNA): TGTGCCAGCAGTGCCCTGACAGGGCGTTCTATCTATGGCTACACCTTC. Its translation is CASSALTGRSIYGYTF.

The chain employs TRBV7-2 and TRBJ2-3, with D possibly being TRBD2 (6 bases). The CDR3 sequence is 16 residues long. Germline lookup yields CDR1 SGHTA and CDR2 FQGNSA. Trimming removed 1 base at V and 5 bases at J, with 16 bases between. The CDR3, as DNA: TGTGCCAGCAGCTTAGAACCGGGACTTAGCCTAGATACGCAGTATTTT. It yields the protein CASSLEPGLSLDTQYF.

This clone was counted once. The rearrangement joins TRBV29-1 to TRBJ2-5, with a weak D call TRBD1 (5 bases). The V and J ends lost 4 bases and 2 bases respectively, with 11 bases between them. From germline, CDR1 is SQVTM and CDR2 ANQGSEA. The CDR3 runs to 13 residues. The CDR3 DNA follows: TGCAGCGTTGGTAGACAGACTCAAGAGACCCAGTACTTC. Translating gives CSVGRQTQETQYF.

Note on this clone: The sample holds other DNA sequences that translate to the same CDR3. This chain joins TRBV5-1 and TRBJ2-3, with TRBD1 identical over 10 bases. The CDR3 spans 15 residues. Germline loops: CDR1 SGHRS, CDR2 YFSETQ. V trimming: 4 bases; J trimming: 4 bases; junction bases outside the gene matches: 6. Here the CDR3 reads CASSGTTGGADTQYF. The CDR3 region has the DNA TGCGCCAGCAGCGGCACGACAGGGGGCGCAGATACGCAGTATTTT.

The DNA of the CDR3 is TGTGCCAGCAGCTTAGTAGCTAGCGTCTACGAGCAGTACTTC. Amino acids: CASSLVASVYEQYF. The rearrangement links TRBV11-2 to TRBJ2-7; D might be TRBD2 (6 bases). Germline assignment: CDR1 SGHAT and CDR2 FQNNGV. V lost 1 base to trimming and J lost 3 bases, with 10 bases between them. This CDR3 has 14 amino acids.

V usage is TRBV7-2 and J usage is TRBJ2-1, with 10 positions matching TRBD2. Germline V lookup: CDR1 SGHTA, CDR2 FQGNSA. Losses at the gene ends were 1 base for V and 5 bases for J; bases not matched to a gene: 8. The CDR3 sequence is 17 residues long. CDR3 nucleotides: TGTGCCAGCAGCTTAGGGGGGAGCGGGAGGGCCGACAATGAGCAGTTCTTC. It yields the protein CASSLGGSGRADNEQFF.

This clone has a single count. The V gene is TRBV7-2, the J gene TRBJ1-1; 8 bases align to TRBD1. This CDR3 spans 14 amino acids. Germline V lookup: CDR1 SGHTA, CDR2 FQGNSA. Trimming at V came to 5 bases and at J to 5 bases, leaving 7 bases not matched to a gene. Here the CDR3 reads CASSTRQGRTEAFF. The CDR3 DNA reads TGTGCCAGCAGCACAAGACAGGGGAGAACTGAAGCTTTCTTT.

The chain carries TRBV3-1 (or the pseudogene TRBV3-2) and TRBJ1-2; D gene unclear. V shed 0 bases and J shed 8 bases, with 10 bases lying between them. Germline assignment: CDR1 LGHDT and CDR2 YNNKEL (reference sequence). This CDR3 has 13 residues. Here the CDR3 DNA reads TGTGCCAGCAGCCAAGAGTCAGGCTCAGGCTACACCTTC. Translating it yields CASSQESGSGYTF.

This clone is a singleton in its sample. V and J are TRBV5-1 and TRBJ2-3; TRBD1 or TRBD2 may be the D gene (5 bases each). This CDR3 is built from 15 residues. Looked up from germline, CDR1 is SGHRS and CDR2 is YFSETQ. Between the trimmed V and J ends, which lost 0 bases and 2 bases, there was a span of 10 bases. CDR3 sequence reads: CASSLVGDFTDTQYF. The CDR3 DNA is TGCGCCAGCAGCTTGGTGGGGGATTTCACAGATACGCAGTATTTT.

J is TRBJ1-3 and V is TRBV20-1; D remains ambiguous. Germline lookup yields CDR1 DFQATT and CDR2 SNEGSKA (reference sequence). This CDR3 region has 15 residues. Trimming removed 3 bases at V and 2 bases at J, with 14 bases between. CDR3 nucleotides: TGCAGTGCTAGTAGGGAGCTGGCCGCTGGAAACACCATATATTTT. It is translated as CSASRELAAGNTIYF.

The chain has TRBV29-1 and TRBJ1-1, with 7 positions matching TRBD1. Germline assignment: CDR1 SQVTM and CDR2 ANQGSEA. This CDR3 is built from 13 residues. V was clipped by 5 bases and J by 0 bases; unmatched bases: 3. In nucleotides, the CDR3 is TGCAGCGTTAAGACAGGGATGAACACTGAAGCTTTCTTT. This translates into CSVKTGMNTEAFF.